Each of the 16 T cell receptor beta chains below was sequenced from the same sample in a study of blood T cells in healthy people across ages. Alongside a J-beta primer mix, a sample-barcoded 5' primer served in a second PCR lasting roughly 7 to 11 cycles. MiXCR, applied by TCRdb to the 5' RACE reads, yields one record per CDR3 protein. Of about 1.4 million distinct CDR3 sequences in the sample, around 59% are singletons; the top ten hold under 8.5%. The sequenced sample was blood. These receptors originate from a man between 18 and 29 years old in good health.

The V gene is TRBV27, the J gene TRBJ2-1; the D gene is possibly TRBD2 (6 bases). The CDR3 has 15 amino acids. Trimming took 5 bases from V and 2 from J, leaving 13 bases between them. CDR1 and CDR2 (germline): MNHEY, SMNVEV (reference sequence). The CDR3 sequence: CASSGGVDPYNEQFF. As DNA, the CDR3 is TGTGCCAGCAGTGGCGGGGTGGACCCCTACAATGAGCAGTTCTTC.

V gene TRBV6-5 combines with J gene TRBJ2-5, with D possibly matching TRBD2 (5 bases). The CDR3 covers 16 residues. The germline gives CDR1 MNHEY, CDR2 SVGAGI. V dropped 0 bases and J dropped 3 bases, with 14 bases sitting between them. DNA for the CDR3: TGTGCCAGCAGTTACTCGGTGTTAGCGCAAGAAGAGACCCAGTACTTC. The encoded protein is CASSYSVLAQEETQYF.

The sample holds a few counts of this clonotype. The rearrangement links TRBV4-1 to TRBJ2-7; perhaps TRBD1 as D (6 bases). This CDR3 contains 16 residues. Trimming removed 3 bases at V and 1 base at J, with 16 bases between. Germline CDR1 MGHRA, CDR2 YSYEKL. The CDR3 region is CASSHAATGDSYEQYF. CDR3 in DNA: TGCGCCAGCAGCCACGCTGCGACAGGTGATTCCTACGAGCAGTACTTC.

The genes are TRBV28 and TRBJ1-4; TRBD1 agrees at 7 bases. From germline, CDR1 is MDHEN and CDR2 SYDVKM. CDR3 size: 15 residues. The V and J ends lost 6 bases and 8 bases, in that order; junction bases with no gene match: 12. CDR3 sequence (DNA): TGTGCCAGCAGGGAGCGGAGACAGGGATTGGAAAAACTGTTTTTT. It translates to CASRERRQGLEKLFF.

The chain joins TRBV10-3 to TRBJ2-7; the D gene is possibly TRBD1 (5 bases). The V end was cut by 0 bases, the J end by 3 bases, with 12 bases between. This CDR3 spans 15 amino acids. Germline V lookup: CDR1 ENHRY, CDR2 SYGVKD. DNA for the CDR3: TGTGCCATCAGTGAGTCAGTAGGGGCCCACTACGAGCAGTACTTC. Protein product: CAISESVGAHYEQYF.

In its sample, this clonotype was seen a few times. The rearrangement uses TRBV29-1 and TRBJ2-3, with 8 positions matching TRBD2. The CDR3 length is 15 residues. Germline CDR1 and CDR2: SQVTM and ANQGSEA. V shed 1 base, J shed 1 base, and the junction held 4 bases outside the gene matches. In DNA, the CDR3 is TGCAGCGTTGAAGCCCCGGGGGGGGGCACAGATACGCAGTATTTT. Its translation: CSVEAPGGGTDTQYF.

This clonotype was detected a few times. One junction end disagrees with the germline gene, perhaps due to a read error. This rearrangement joins TRBV5-1 to TRBJ2-1; weak D call: TRBD1 (5 bases). CDR3 length: 13 residues. In germline, CDR1 is SGHRS, CDR2 YFSETQ. The CDR3, as DNA: TGTGCCAGCAGCTCCGCAGGGTACAATGAGCAGTTCTTC. The encoded protein is CASSSAGYNEQFF.

This chain uses TRBV27 with TRBJ2-3; D uncertain. This CDR3 region has 12 residues. Germline assignment: CDR1 MNHEY and CDR2 SMNVEV (reference sequence). V gave up 6 bases and J gave up 4 bases, with 8 bases separating them. CDR3: CASSGGADTQYF. The DNA for the CDR3 is TGTGCCAGCAGCGGTGGCGCAGATACGCAGTATTTT.

This chain uses TRBV20-1 with TRBJ1-1; no clear D. Germline values: CDR1 DFQATT, CDR2 SNEGSKA (reference sequence). The CDR3 loop spans 12 amino acids. Trimming left V 0 bases short and J 6 bases short, with 8 bases between. CDR3 amino acids: CSARDYSPEAFF. CDR3 in DNA: TGCAGTGCTAGAGATTACAGCCCTGAAGCTTTCTTT.

The chain couples TRBV4-1 to TRBJ2-1; 9 bases align to TRBD1. The CDR3 loop spans 16 amino acids. Trimming at V came to 4 bases and at J to 7 bases, leaving 11 bases not matched to a gene. From germline, CDR1 is MGHRA and CDR2 YSYEKL. CDR3 in DNA: TGCGCCAGCAGCCCCTTAGGAGACAGGGGGTTGAATGAGCAGTTCTTC. Its protein is CASSPLGDRGLNEQFF.

The rearrangement uses TRBV29-1 and TRBJ2-7; TRBD2 might be the D (5 bases). The CDR3 covers 15 residues. CDR1 is SQVTM and CDR2 is ANQGSEA in the germline V gene. V dropped 2 bases and J dropped 0 bases, with 14 bases sitting between them. The CDR3 sequence: CSVETGKANSYEQYF. The CDR3 nucleotides read TGCAGCGTTGAAACCGGGAAGGCCAACTCCTACGAGCAGTACTTC.

This clonotype was counted only a few times. The CDR3 protein is CASSQGSSGMITEAFF. The CDR3 DNA is TGTGCCAGCAGCCAAGGGTCATCCGGGATGATTACTGAAGCTTTCTTT. V gene TRBV3-1 combines with J gene TRBJ1-1; no clear D gene. CDR1 and CDR2 from the germline V gene are LGHDT and YNNKEL (reference sequence). The CDR3 consists of 16 residues. V lost 1 base and J 5 bases, leaving 17 bases between the germline ends.

On this clonotype itself: Without the conserved terminal phenylalanine or tryptophan, this CDR3 likely stems from a read error. This chain links TRBV4-1 with TRBJ1-5; TRBD1 might be the D (5 bases). Germline lookup yields CDR1 MGHRA and CDR2 YSYEKL. The CDR3 runs to 18 residues. V shed 1 base and J shed 1 base, with 17 bases lying between them. The CDR3 coding sequence is TGCGCCAGCAGCCAAGTCCCAGGGAAACCAAGCAGCAATCAGCCCCAGCATCTT. Its translation: CASSQVPGKPSSNQPQHL.

This clonotype was counted a few times. The chain has TRBV10-3 and TRBJ2-1; 9 nucleotides agree with TRBD2. CDR1 and CDR2 from the germline V gene are ENHRY and SYGVKD. The trim removed 2 bases at V and 0 bases at J, leaving 8 bases unmatched. The CDR3 runs to 18 residues. The DNA for the CDR3 is TGTGCCATCAGTGAGGGACTAGCGCAAATCCTCTCCTACAATGAGCAGTTCTTC. Translating gives CAISEGLAQILSYNEQFF.

Here the CDR3 reads CATSRGQGGEKLFF. CDR3 sequence (DNA): TGTGCCACCAGCAGAGGGCAGGGCGGTGAAAAACTGTTTTTT. V and J are TRBV15 and TRBJ1-4; perhaps TRBD1 as D (5 bases). The CDR3 contains 14 residues. Germline V gene data show CDR1 as LNHNV and CDR2 as YYDKDF (reference sequence). V shed 1 base and J shed 7 bases, with 10 bases lying between them.

This clonotype was detected only a few times. V gene TRBV20-1 combines with J gene TRBJ2-7; D possibly corresponds to TRBD1 (6 bases). CDR1 DFQATT and CDR2 SNEGSKA come from the germline V gene (reference sequence). CDR3 length: 15 residues. Trimming took 0 bases from V and 3 from J, leaving 15 bases between them. The CDR3 is CSARDSQGIIYEQYF. The DNA of the CDR3 is TGCAGTGCTAGAGATTCACAGGGAATAATCTACGAGCAGTACTTC.